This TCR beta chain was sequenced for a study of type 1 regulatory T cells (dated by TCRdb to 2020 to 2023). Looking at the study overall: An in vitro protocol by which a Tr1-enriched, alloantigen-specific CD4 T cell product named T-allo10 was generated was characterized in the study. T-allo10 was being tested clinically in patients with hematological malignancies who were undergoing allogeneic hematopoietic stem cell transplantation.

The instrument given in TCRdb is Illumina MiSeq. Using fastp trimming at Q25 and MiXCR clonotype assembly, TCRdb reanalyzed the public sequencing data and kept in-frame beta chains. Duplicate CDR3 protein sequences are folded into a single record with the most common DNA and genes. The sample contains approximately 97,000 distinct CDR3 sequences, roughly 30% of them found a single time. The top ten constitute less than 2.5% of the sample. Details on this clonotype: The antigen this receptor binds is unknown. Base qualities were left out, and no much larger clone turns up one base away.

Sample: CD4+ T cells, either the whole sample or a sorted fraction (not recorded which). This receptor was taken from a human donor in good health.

In nucleotides, the sequence is TGTACCAGCACCGCCCCGGGGGTTATTTCACCCCTCCACTTT. It codes for CTSTAPGVISPLHF. The chain was built from TRBV7-2 and TRBJ1-6; a tentative D match to TRBD1 spans 5 bases. V and J lose 7 bases and 9 bases, and a span of 16 bases separates them. From the cysteine through the phenylalanine, the CDR3 covers 14 amino acids. Of all the DNA, just the CDR3 is kept, 42 bases in frame from base 1. The germline V gene specifies SGHTA as CDR1 and FQGNSA as CDR2.